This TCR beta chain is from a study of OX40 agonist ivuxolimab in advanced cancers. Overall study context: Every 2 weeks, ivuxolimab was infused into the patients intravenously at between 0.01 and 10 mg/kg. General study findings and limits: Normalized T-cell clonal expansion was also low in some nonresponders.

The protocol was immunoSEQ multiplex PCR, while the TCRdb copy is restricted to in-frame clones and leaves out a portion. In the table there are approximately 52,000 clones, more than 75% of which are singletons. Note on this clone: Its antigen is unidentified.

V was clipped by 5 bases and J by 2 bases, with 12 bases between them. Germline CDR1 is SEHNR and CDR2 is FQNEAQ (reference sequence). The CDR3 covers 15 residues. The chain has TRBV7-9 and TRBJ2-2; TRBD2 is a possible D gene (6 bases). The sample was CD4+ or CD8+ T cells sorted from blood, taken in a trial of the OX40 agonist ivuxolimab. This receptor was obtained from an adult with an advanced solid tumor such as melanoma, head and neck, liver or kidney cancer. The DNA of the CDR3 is TGTGCCAGCAGCGGAGTACTAGCAAACACCGGGGAGCTGTTTTTT. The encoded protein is CASSGVLANTGELFF.